This T cell receptor beta chain was sequenced for a study of blood T cell repertoires in COVID-19. The trim removed 6 bases at V and 1 base at J, leaving 4 bases unmatched. Germline-derived CDR1 and CDR2 are LNHDA and SQIVND (reference sequence). This CDR3 comprises 15 residues. TCRdb's table, derived via immunoSEQ multiplex PCR, lists solely in-frame clones and lacks some. The sample lists roughly 150,000 clones, more than 75% occurring once. Material: PBMCs or T cells enriched from blood (not recorded which). The receptor's source is a man aged 35 to 55 who had recovered from COVID-19. The V and J genes are TRBV19 and TRBJ2-2, with 8 bases aligning to TRBD2. CDR3: CASSGGALNTGELFF. In DNA form, the CDR3 reads TGTGCCAGTAGCGGGGGGGCCTTGAACACCGGGGAGCTGTTTTTT.